The 9 T cell receptor beta chains given below trace back to one sample, sequenced in a study of blood T cell repertoires in COVID-19. Here immunoSEQ multiplex PCR was the method, and the copy in TCRdb shows in-frame clones only, minus some. The sample lists a few hundred thousand clones, roughly 90% occurring once. Source material: peripheral blood. The origin of the receptors is a woman aged 40 to 50 with COVID-19, enrolled during active disease.

This chain joins TRBV2 and TRBJ2-7; 7 bases align to TRBD2. V trimming: 3 bases; J trimming: 2 bases; junction bases outside the gene matches: 13. The length of the CDR3 is 17 residues. Germline V gene lookup returns CDR1 SNHLY and CDR2 FYNNEI. The CDR3 reads CASSDGGRATRPYEQYF. The CDR3 coding sequence is TGTGCCAGCAGTGATGGGGGGAGGGCCACAAGGCCCTACGAGCAGTACTTC.

The chain carries TRBV20-1 and TRBJ2-7, with D unresolved. The CDR3 has 11 residues. V was cut by 2 bases and J by 5 bases, with 7 bases left in between. Germline V gene data show CDR1 as DFQATT and CDR2 as SNEGSKA (reference sequence). CDR3 region: CSARIGNEQYF. The DNA for the CDR3 is TGCAGTGCTAGAATCGGTAACGAGCAGTACTTC.

This clone turned up a few times. The chain has TRBV19 and TRBJ1-1; TRBD1 aligns across 10 bases. CDR1 and CDR2 (germline): LNHDA, SQIVND (reference sequence). CDR3 length: 12 residues. V gave up 8 bases and J gave up 3 bases; unmatched junction bases: 0. DNA of the CDR3: TGTGCCAGTGGGACAGGGGACACTGAAGCTTTCTTT. Translated, it gives CASGTGDTEAFF.

The table lists this clone with a count of one. The V call is TRBV28, the J call TRBJ1-2; TRBD1 agrees at 11 bases. Germline CDR1 is MDHEN and CDR2 is SYDVKM. Losses at the gene ends were 2 bases for V and 4 bases for J; bases not matched to a gene: 6. CDR3 size: 16 residues. CDR3 region: CASSLARDRGFYGYTF. CDR3 coding DNA: TGTGCCAGCAGTTTAGCCCGGGACAGGGGGTTCTATGGCTACACCTTC.

The chain recombines TRBV29-1 with TRBJ2-3; 8 bases agree with TRBD2. Trimming at V came to 6 bases and at J to 4 bases, leaving 18 bases not matched to a gene. The germline V gene encodes CDR1 SQVTM and CDR2 ANQGSEA. This CDR3 contains 17 residues. CDR3 nucleotides: TGCAGCGTCCTTGGGCGGGGGGACTTGCTATCCGCAGATACGCAGTATTTT. This codes for CSVLGRGDLLSADTQYF.

This chain joins TRBV6-4 and TRBJ2-5; D call uncertain. The germline V gene has CDR1 MRHNA and CDR2 SNTAGT. The V and J ends lost 4 bases and 4 bases respectively, with 10 bases between them. This CDR3 spans 13 amino acids. The CDR3 nucleotides read TGTGCCAGCAGTGTAAATAGAGGAGAGACCCAGTACTTC. Its translation: CASSVNRGETQYF.

V and J are TRBV27 and TRBJ2-1; 8 bases agree with TRBD2. The CDR3 sequence is 14 residues long. With V trimmed by 5 bases and J by 0 bases, 0 bases remained unmatched. The germline CDR1 and CDR2 sequences are MNHEY and SMNVEV (reference sequence). In DNA, the CDR3 is TGTGCCAGCAGTCTAGCGGGCTCCTACAATGAGCAGTTCTTC. Its protein is CASSLAGSYNEQFF.

The V call is TRBV6-8, the J call TRBJ1-3, with D unresolved. V was cut by 2 bases and J by 0 bases, with 14 bases left in between. Germline V gene data show CDR1 as MNHGY and CDR2 as SAAAGT. The CDR3 sequence is 17 residues long. The CDR3 protein is CASSYPPGKCSGNTIYF. CDR3 coding DNA: TGTGCCAGCAGTTACCCACCGGGTAAGTGCTCTGGAAACACCATATATTTT.

V gene TRBV28 combines with J gene TRBJ1-5; D call uncertain. The germline V gene encodes CDR1 MDHEN and CDR2 SYDVKM. The CDR3 extends over 14 amino acids. The V end was cut by 3 bases, the J end by 0 bases, with 6 bases between. The CDR3 spells CASSFEYSNQPQHF. The CDR3 region has the DNA TGTGCCAGCAGTTTTGAGTATAGCAATCAGCCCCAGCATTTT.